One sample yielded the 6 T cell receptor beta chains listed below, sequenced in a study of blood T cell repertoires in COVID-19. Profiled with immunoSEQ multiplex PCR; TCRdb holds only in-frame clones, not every one. The sample yields 110,000 to 150,000 clones, 70% to 90% seen once. Sequencing input: peripheral blood. These receptors all come from a human donor in a cohort sampled during active COVID-19.

The rearrangement uses TRBV7-3 and TRBJ2-7; 10 nucleotides align to TRBD2. This CDR3 region has 15 residues. Germline-derived CDR1 and CDR2 are SGHTA and FQGTGA. V was pared by 5 bases and J by 4 bases, with 8 bases of the junction left unmatched. Written as DNA, the CDR3 is TGTGCCAGCAGCCTTCAAAGCGGGAGGGATTACGAGCAGTACTTC. Amino acid sequence: CASSLQSGRDYEQYF.

This clone appeared a single time. The chain's CDR3 is CALRGPSGYQPQHF. CDR3 nucleotide sequence: TGTGCCCTCAGGGGACCTTCGGGTTATCAGCCCCAGCATTTT. V usage is TRBV5-8 and J usage is TRBJ1-5, with D possibly matching TRBD1 (6 bases). Germline V gene data show CDR1 as SGHTS and CDR2 as YDEGEE. The CDR3 extends over 14 amino acids. The V end was cut by 10 bases, the J end by 5 bases, with 19 bases between.

This chain uses TRBV5-1 with TRBJ1-3, with 8 bases fitting TRBD1. The CDR3 extends over 15 amino acids. The germline V gene encodes CDR1 SGHRS and CDR2 YFSETQ. The V and J ends lost 1 base and 4 bases, in that order; junction bases with no gene match: 4. For the CDR3, the DNA is TGCGCCAGCAGCTTGATGCAGGGGGCAGGAAACACCATATATTTT. This encodes CASSLMQGAGNTIYF.

The V gene is TRBV30, the J gene TRBJ1-4; D gene unclear. Per the germline V gene, CDR1 is GTSNPN and CDR2 is SVGIG (reference sequence). The CDR3 has 13 amino acids. The germline V and J ends were trimmed by 1 base and 11 bases, with 14 bases remaining between them. CDR3 bases: TGTGCCTGGAGTGAGCCCGACACAAGGAAACTGTTTTTT. The encoded protein is CAWSEPDTRKLFF.

CDR3 loop: CASSLAFVPQGEQFF. The CDR3, as DNA: TGCGCCAGCAGCTTGGCTTTCGTACCACAGGGTGAGCAGTTCTTC. The V call is TRBV5-1, the J call TRBJ2-1; the D gene is possibly TRBD1 (6 bases). The CDR3 consists of 15 residues. The germline V and J ends were trimmed by 0 bases and 9 bases, with 16 bases remaining between them. Germline values: CDR1 SGHRS, CDR2 YFSETQ.

This chain joins TRBV5-6 and TRBJ2-7; the match to TRBD1 covers 8 bases. Germline CDR1 SGHDT, CDR2 YYEEEE. This CDR3 region has 16 residues. V lost 3 bases, J lost 5 bases, and 13 bases stayed unmatched. CDR3 region: CASSSPGHRGFNEQYF. The CDR3, as DNA: TGTGCCAGCAGCTCCCCCGGCCACAGGGGGTTCAACGAGCAGTACTTC.